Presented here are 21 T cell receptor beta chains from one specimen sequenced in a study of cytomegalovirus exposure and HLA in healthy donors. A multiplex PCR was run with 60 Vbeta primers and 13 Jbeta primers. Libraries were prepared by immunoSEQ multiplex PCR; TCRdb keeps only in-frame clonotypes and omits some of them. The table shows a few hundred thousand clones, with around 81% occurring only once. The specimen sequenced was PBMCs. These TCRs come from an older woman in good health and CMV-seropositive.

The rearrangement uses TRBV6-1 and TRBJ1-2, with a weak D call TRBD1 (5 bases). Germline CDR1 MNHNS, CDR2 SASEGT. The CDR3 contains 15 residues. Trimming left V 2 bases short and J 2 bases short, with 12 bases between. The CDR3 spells CASSEPTGQNYGYTF. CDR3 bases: TGTGCCAGCAGTGAACCGACCGGACAAAACTATGGCTACACCTTC.

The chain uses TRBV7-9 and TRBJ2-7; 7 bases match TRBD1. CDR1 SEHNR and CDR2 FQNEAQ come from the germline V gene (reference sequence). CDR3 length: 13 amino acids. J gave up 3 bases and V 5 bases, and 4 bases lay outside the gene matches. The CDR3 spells CASSPWTGYEQYF. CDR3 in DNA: TGTGCCAGCAGCCCCTGGACAGGCTACGAGCAGTACTTC. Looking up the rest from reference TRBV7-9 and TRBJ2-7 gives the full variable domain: DTGVSQNPRHKITKRGQNVTFRCDPISEHNRLYWYRQTLGQGPEFLTYFQNEAQLEKSRLLSDRFSAERPKGSFSTLEIQRTEQGDSAMYLCASSPWTGYEQYFGPGTRLTVT.

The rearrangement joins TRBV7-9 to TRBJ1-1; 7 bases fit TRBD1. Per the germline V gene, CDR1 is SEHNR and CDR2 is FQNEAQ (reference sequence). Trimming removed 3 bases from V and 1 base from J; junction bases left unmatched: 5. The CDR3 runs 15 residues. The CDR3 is CASSLRGPSNTEAFF. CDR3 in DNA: TGTGCCAGCAGCTTGAGGGGGCCCTCGAACACTGAAGCTTTCTTT.

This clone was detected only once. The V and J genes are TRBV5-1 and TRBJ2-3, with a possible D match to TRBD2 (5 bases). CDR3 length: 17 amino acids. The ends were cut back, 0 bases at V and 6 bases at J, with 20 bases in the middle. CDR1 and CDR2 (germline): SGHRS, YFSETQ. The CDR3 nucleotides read TGCGCCAGCAGCTTGGTAATCTCTAGTACTCCGGGGGATACGCAGTATTTT. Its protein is CASSLVISSTPGDTQYF.

In nucleotides, the CDR3 is TGCAGCGTTGAAGATCTAGCGGGTTCGGTGGAGTACTTC. Translated: CSVEDLAGSVEYF. The V and J genes are TRBV29-1 and TRBJ2-7; 8 bases map to TRBD2. Trimming took 0 bases from V and 11 from J; bases not matched to a gene: 9. Germline CDR1 SQVTM, CDR2 ANQGSEA. The CDR3 has 13 amino acids.

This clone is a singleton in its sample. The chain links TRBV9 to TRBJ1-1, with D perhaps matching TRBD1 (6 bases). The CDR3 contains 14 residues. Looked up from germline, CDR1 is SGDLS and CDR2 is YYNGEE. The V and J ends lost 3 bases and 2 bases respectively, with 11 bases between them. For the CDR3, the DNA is TGTGCCAGCAGCGCGGGACACCTAAACACTGAAGCTTTCTTT. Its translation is CASSAGHLNTEAFF. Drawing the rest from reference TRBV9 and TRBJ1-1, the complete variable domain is DSGVTQTPKHLITATGQRVTLRCSPRSGDLSVYWYQQSLDQGLQFLIQYYNGEERAKGNILERFSAQQFPDLHSELNLSSLELGDSALYFCASSAGHLNTEAFFGQGTRLTVV.

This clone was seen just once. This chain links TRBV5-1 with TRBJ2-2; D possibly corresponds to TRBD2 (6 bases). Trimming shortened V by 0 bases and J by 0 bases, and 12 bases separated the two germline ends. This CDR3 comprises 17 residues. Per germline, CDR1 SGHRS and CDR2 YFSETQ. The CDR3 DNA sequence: TGCGCCAGCAGCTTGGATGCGGGATCGGCGAACACCGGGGAGCTGTTTTTT. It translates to CASSLDAGSANTGELFF. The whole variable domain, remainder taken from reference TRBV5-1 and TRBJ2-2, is KAGVTQTPRYLIKTRGQQVTLSCSPISGHRSVSWYQQTPGQGLQFLFEYFSETQRNKGNFPGRFSGRQFSNSRSEMNVSTLELGDSALYLCASSLDAGSANTGELFFGEGSRLTVL.

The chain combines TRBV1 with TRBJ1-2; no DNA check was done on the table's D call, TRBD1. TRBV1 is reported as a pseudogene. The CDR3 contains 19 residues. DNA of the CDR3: TGCACCAGCAGCCAAGGTGACAGCGTAGCCTCTTCGCCTAACTATGGCTACACCTTC. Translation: CTSSQGDSVASSPNYGYTF.

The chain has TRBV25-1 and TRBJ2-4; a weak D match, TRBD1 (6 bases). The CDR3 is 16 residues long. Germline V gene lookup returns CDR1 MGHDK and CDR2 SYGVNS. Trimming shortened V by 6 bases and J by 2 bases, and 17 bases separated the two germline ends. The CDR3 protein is CASSPGNRATKNIQYF. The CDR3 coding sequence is TGTGCCAGCAGCCCGGGGAACAGGGCTACCAAAAACATTCAGTACTTC.

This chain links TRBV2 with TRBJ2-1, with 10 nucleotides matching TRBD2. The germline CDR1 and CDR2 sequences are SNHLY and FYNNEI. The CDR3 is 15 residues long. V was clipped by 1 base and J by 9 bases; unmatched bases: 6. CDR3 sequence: CASSEVLAGEGEQFF. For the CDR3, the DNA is TGTGCCAGCAGTGAAGTCCTAGCGGGAGAAGGTGAGCAGTTCTTC.

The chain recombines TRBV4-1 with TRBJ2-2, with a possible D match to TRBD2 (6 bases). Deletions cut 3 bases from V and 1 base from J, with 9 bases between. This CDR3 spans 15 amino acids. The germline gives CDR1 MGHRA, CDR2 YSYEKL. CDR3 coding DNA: TGCGCCAGCAGCCACGTGGGAGGGAACACCGGGGAGCTGTTTTTT. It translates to CASSHVGGNTGELFF.

The CDR3: CAWSYKGLAIGGEQFF. The CDR3 DNA reads as TGTGCCTGGAGTTACAAGGGACTAGCGATCGGGGGTGAGCAGTTCTTC. The V and J genes are TRBV30 and TRBJ2-1; 10 positions match TRBD2. Germline V gives CDR1 GTSNPN, CDR2 SVGIG (reference sequence). The CDR3 is 16 amino acids. With 2 bases clipped from V and 9 bases from J, the junction kept 13 bases outside the gene matches.

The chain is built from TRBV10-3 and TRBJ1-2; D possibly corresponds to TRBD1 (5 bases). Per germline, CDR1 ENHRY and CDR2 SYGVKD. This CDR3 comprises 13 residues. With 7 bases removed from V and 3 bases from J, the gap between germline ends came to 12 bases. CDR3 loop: CAINQDTYYGYTF. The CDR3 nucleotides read TGTGCCATCAACCAGGACACATACTATGGCTACACCTTC.

CDR3 protein: CASRPGTDHTDTQYF. For the CDR3, the DNA is TGTGCCAGCAGGCCAGGGACAGACCACACAGATACGCAGTATTTT. The chain is built from TRBV5-4 and TRBJ2-3; TRBD1 agrees at 7 bases. This CDR3 spans 15 amino acids. After removal of 5 bases from V and 2 bases from J, the junction contained 8 bases not matched to a gene. CDR1 is SGHNT, CDR2 YYREEE, per germline (reference sequence).

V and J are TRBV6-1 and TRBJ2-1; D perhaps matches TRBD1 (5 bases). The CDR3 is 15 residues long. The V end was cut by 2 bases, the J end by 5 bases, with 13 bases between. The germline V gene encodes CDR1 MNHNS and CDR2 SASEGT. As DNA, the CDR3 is TGTGCCAGCAGTGAATCAATCAGGGTTAACAATGAGCAGTTCTTC. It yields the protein CASSESIRVNNEQFF.

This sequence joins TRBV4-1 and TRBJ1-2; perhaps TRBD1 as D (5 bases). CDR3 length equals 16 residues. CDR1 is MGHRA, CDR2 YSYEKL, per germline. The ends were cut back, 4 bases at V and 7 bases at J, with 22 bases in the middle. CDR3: CASSPQWGRELGGYTF. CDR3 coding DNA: TGCGCCAGCAGCCCACAATGGGGCAGGGAATTAGGTGGCTACACCTTC.

The CDR3 DNA follows: TGTGCCTGGAGTCCTGACGGGACTGAAGCTTTCTTT. The encoded protein is CAWSPDGTEAFF. The J gene is TRBJ1-1, the V gene TRBV30; D not certain. The CDR3 covers 12 residues. With 2 bases removed from V and 5 bases from J, the gap between germline ends came to 9 bases. The V gene's germline CDR1 is GTSNPN and CDR2 SVGIG (reference sequence).

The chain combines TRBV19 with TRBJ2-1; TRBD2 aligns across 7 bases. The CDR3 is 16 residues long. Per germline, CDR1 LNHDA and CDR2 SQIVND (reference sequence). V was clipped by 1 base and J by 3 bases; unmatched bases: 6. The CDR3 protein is CASSIAGGSIYNEQFF. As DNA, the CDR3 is TGTGCCAGTAGTATAGCGGGCGGGAGTATCTACAATGAGCAGTTCTTC.

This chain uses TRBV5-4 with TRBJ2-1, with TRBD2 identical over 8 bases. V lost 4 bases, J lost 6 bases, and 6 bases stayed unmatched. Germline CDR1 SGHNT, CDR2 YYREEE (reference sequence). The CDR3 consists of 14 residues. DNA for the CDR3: TGTGCCAGCAGCCAGGGACTAGAGAGCAATGAGCAGTTCTTC. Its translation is CASSQGLESNEQFF.

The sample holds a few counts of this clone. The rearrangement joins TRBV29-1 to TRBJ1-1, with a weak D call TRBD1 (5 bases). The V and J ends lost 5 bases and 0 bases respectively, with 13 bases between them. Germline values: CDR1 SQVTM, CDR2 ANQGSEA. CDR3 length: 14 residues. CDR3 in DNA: TGCAGCGTTCAAGTTGACAGTCTGAACACTGAAGCTTTCTTT. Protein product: CSVQVDSLNTEAFF.

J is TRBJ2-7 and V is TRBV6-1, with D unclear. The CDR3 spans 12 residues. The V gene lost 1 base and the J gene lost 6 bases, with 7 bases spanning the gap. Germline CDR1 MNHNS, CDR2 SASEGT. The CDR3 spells CASSEVFREQYF. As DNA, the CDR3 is TGTGCCAGCAGTGAAGTGTTCCGCGAGCAGTACTTC.